The 25 T cell receptor beta chains given below trace back to one sample, sequenced in a study of cytomegalovirus exposure and HLA in healthy donors. The PCR employed 60 Vbeta primers together with 13 Jbeta primers. Method: immunoSEQ multiplex PCR; TCRdb's copy keeps in-frame clones and lacks some. The data hold some 180,000 clones, with 80% to 90% observed a single time. Source material: PBMCs. Receptor source: a girl aged 2-10 years in good health and CMV-seropositive.

The chain recombines TRBV2 with TRBJ2-4; 8 bases are a match to TRBD2. From germline, CDR1 is SNHLY and CDR2 FYNNEI. CDR3 size: 17 residues. J lost 0 bases, V lost 2 bases, and 6 bases had no gene match. CDR3: CASSEMAGGVAKNIQYF. The CDR3 DNA reads TGTGCCAGCAGTGAAATGGCGGGAGGAGTAGCCAAAAACATTCAGTACTTC.

V is TRBV4-1 and J is TRBJ2-1; 7 bases align to TRBD1. The trim removed 5 bases at V and 5 bases at J, leaving 12 bases unmatched. The germline CDR1 and CDR2 sequences are MGHRA and YSYEKL. The CDR3 is made up of 16 amino acids. The CDR3 bases are TGCGCCAGCAGCAACCGCCGGGACAGCCTACACAATGAGCAGTTCTTC. Its protein product is CASSNRRDSLHNEQFF.

The chain links TRBV4-2 to TRBJ1-2; 8 bases match TRBD1. The CDR3 runs 17 residues. Germline V lookup: CDR1 LGHNA, CDR2 YNFKEQ. Trimming cost V 1 base and J 4 bases; bases outside gene matches: 11. The CDR3 DNA reads as TGTGCCAGCAGCCAAGGGGCCGGGACAGGCGGACTCTATGGCTACACCTTC. Encoded protein: CASSQGAGTGGLYGYTF.

The chain recombines TRBV5-1 with TRBJ2-5; 10 bases map to TRBD2. Germline CDR1 SGHRS, CDR2 YFSETQ. There are 15 residues in the CDR3. V shed 2 bases, J shed 2 bases, and the junction held 3 bases outside the gene matches. As DNA, the CDR3 is TGCGCCAGCAGCTTCCTAGCGGGAGAACAAGAGACCCAGTACTTC. This codes for CASSFLAGEQETQYF.

The chain couples TRBV27 to TRBJ2-1, with D perhaps TRBD2 (6 bases). Germline V gene lookup returns CDR1 MNHEY and CDR2 SMNVEV (reference sequence). This CDR3 is built from 15 residues. V dropped 5 bases and J dropped 5 bases, with 16 bases sitting between them. The CDR3 here is CASSPPGSRHNEQFF. In DNA form, the CDR3 reads TGTGCCAGCAGTCCGCCCGGGAGCCGCCACAATGAGCAGTTCTTC.

The chain carries TRBV5-1 and TRBJ1-1, with 7 nucleotides matching TRBD1. J was trimmed by 4 bases and V by 0 bases; bases with no gene match: 9. The CDR3 covers 16 residues. CDR1 is SGHRS, CDR2 YFSETQ, per germline. In DNA, the CDR3 is TGCGCCAGCAGCTTGGGATTGAGGGGGCGAAGCACTGAAGCTTTCTTT. Protein product: CASSLGLRGRSTEAFF. The full variable domain, in which reference TRBV5-1 and TRBJ1-1 provide the parts outside the CDR3, is KAGVTQTPRYLIKTRGQQVTLSCSPISGHRSVSWYQQTPGQGLQFLFEYFSETQRNKGNFPGRFSGRQFSNSRSEMNVSTLELGDSALYLCASSLGLRGRSTEAFFGQGTRLTVV.

The V gene is TRBV10-3, the J gene TRBJ2-1, with TRBD1 matching 8 bases. Trimming took 4 bases from V and 7 from J; bases not matched to a gene: 3. CDR1 is ENHRY and CDR2 is SYGVKD in the germline V gene. This CDR3 contains 13 residues. CDR3 coding DNA: TGTGCCATCAGTGTAGGACAGGGAAATGAGCAGTTCTTC. This codes for CAISVGQGNEQFF.

In its sample, this clone was seen a few times. This CDR3 reads CASSQAVSGPINQPQHF. The CDR3 DNA is TGCGCCAGCAGCCAAGCTGTCAGTGGGCCAATAAATCAGCCCCAGCATTTT. The chain links TRBV4-1 to TRBJ1-5; D is unclear. The CDR3 totals 17 residues. The V gene's germline CDR1 is MGHRA and CDR2 YSYEKL. V lost 1 base and J 4 bases, leaving 17 bases between the germline ends.

This clone was recorded only once. The rearrangement joins TRBV27 to TRBJ2-5, with 12 positions matching TRBD2. V was pared by 0 bases and J by 2 bases, with 4 bases of the junction left unmatched. This CDR3 has 17 amino acids. Per germline, CDR1 MNHEY and CDR2 SMNVEV (reference sequence). The CDR3 reads CASSLSRTSGMQETQYF. CDR3 bases: TGTGCCAGCAGTTTATCGAGGACTAGCGGGATGCAAGAGACCCAGTACTTC.

The J gene is TRBJ2-7, the V gene TRBV6-6, with a weak D call TRBD2 (5 bases). V was cut by 6 bases and J by 4 bases, with 16 bases left in between. The CDR3 length is 14 residues. Germline V lookup: CDR1 MNHNY, CDR2 SVGAGI (reference sequence). This CDR3 is CASRLRGRGYEQYF. The CDR3 DNA reads as TGTGCCAGCAGACTACGAGGGCGAGGATACGAGCAGTACTTC.

The chain carries TRBV5-1 and TRBJ2-5, with D possibly being TRBD2 (6 bases). TRBJ2-7 matches the DNA end more closely, so the J call is doubtful. The CDR3 totals 14 residues. CDR1 and CDR2 from the germline V gene are SGHRS and YFSETQ. In DNA form, the CDR3 reads TGCGCCAGCAGCTTGGCGGGAGCCCCCTACGAGCAGTACTTC. Translating gives CASSLAGAPYEQYF.

The V gene is TRBV7-3, the J gene TRBJ1-1; D uncertain. The length of the CDR3 is 18 residues. Trimming stripped 0 bases from V and 4 bases from J, with 21 bases between. Germline-derived CDR1 and CDR2 are SGHTA and FQGTGA. CDR3 protein: CASSLTSLNRGRSTEAFF. CDR3 coding DNA: TGTGCCAGCAGCTTAACGTCCCTCAATCGGGGTAGGAGCACTGAAGCTTTCTTT. The full variable domain, with the rest looked up from reference TRBV7-3 and TRBJ1-1, is GAGVSQTPSNKVTEKGKYVELRCDPISGHTALYWYRQSLGQGPEFLIYFQGTGAADDSGLPNDRFFAVRPEGSVSTLKIQRTERGDSAVYLCASSLTSLNRGRSTEAFFGQGTRLTVV.

This clone is a singleton in its sample. The genes are TRBV11-2 and TRBJ2-1, with a weak D call TRBD2 (5 bases). Germline V gives CDR1 SGHAT, CDR2 FQNNGV. Trimming left V 8 bases short and J 0 bases short, with 11 bases between. CDR3 size: 14 residues. The CDR3 sequence is CASGSGSSYNEQFF. The CDR3, as DNA: TGTGCCAGCGGATCGGGGTCCTCCTACAATGAGCAGTTCTTC.

The chain carries TRBV28 and TRBJ1-5; tentatively, D is TRBD1 (6 bases). With 7 bases removed from V and 3 bases from J, the gap between germline ends came to 10 bases. The germline gives CDR1 MDHEN, CDR2 SYDVKM. The CDR3 consists of 13 residues. CDR3 DNA sequence: TGTGCCAGCACCGGACAGTACAATCAGCCCCAGCATTTT. Its protein product is CASTGQYNQPQHF.

The V gene is TRBV4-1, the J gene TRBJ2-1; 8 bases map to TRBD2. The CDR3 spans 15 residues. CDR1 is MGHRA, CDR2 YSYEKL, per germline. Trimming took 1 base from V and 9 from J; bases not matched to a gene: 8. As DNA, the CDR3 is TGCGCCAGCAGCCAAGCCAGCGGGAGTATGGTTGAGCAGTTCTTC. This translates into CASSQASGSMVEQFF.

This sequence joins TRBV10-2 and TRBJ1-2, with TRBD1 as a possible D gene (5 bases). The CDR3 loop spans 16 amino acids. Deletions cut 3 bases from V and 4 bases from J, with 18 bases between. Germline V CDR1 and CDR2: WSHSY, SAAADI. The CDR3 DNA follows: TGCGCCAGCAGTGAATCTGGGGCAGGGACTCGCTATGGCTACACCTTC. Translating gives CASSESGAGTRYGYTF.

The rearrangement joins TRBV6-1 to TRBJ1-2, with D possibly TRBD1 on 5 matching bases. Trimming shortened V by 4 bases and J by 1 base, and 13 bases separated the two germline ends. Germline V CDR1 and CDR2: MNHNS, SASEGT. The CDR3 is 15 amino acids. CDR3 in DNA: TGTGCCAGCAGTGGGAGTGACAGCATTAACTATGGCTACACCTTC. Translation gives CASSGSDSINYGYTF.

The J gene is TRBJ1-1, the V gene TRBV20-1; no definite D call. V shed 4 bases and J shed 4 bases, with 4 bases lying between them. CDR3 length: 10 residues. Germline CDR1 and CDR2: DFQATT and SNEGSKA (reference sequence). The CDR3 nucleotides are TGCAGTGCTATCGGCACTGAAGCTTTCTTT. This sequence encodes CSAIGTEAFF.

In nucleotides, the CDR3 is TGTGCCAGCAGTTCAAGGGGGGGTAGCGGGCCCTCGCTCCAAGAGACCCAGTACTTC. It codes for CASSSRGGSGPSLQETQYF. The gene calls are TRBV5-6 and TRBJ2-5; tentative D call: TRBD2 (7 bases). The CDR3 length is 19 residues. The germline V and J ends were trimmed by 5 bases and 1 base, with 27 bases remaining between them. Germline CDR1 is SGHDT and CDR2 is YYEEEE.

The chain has TRBV4-1 and TRBJ1-5, with a weak D call TRBD1 (5 bases). The CDR3 has 15 residues. V was shortened by 6 bases and J by 0 bases, with 12 bases between the two germline ends. CDR1 MGHRA and CDR2 YSYEKL come from the germline V gene. CDR3: CASRGGLDSNQPQHF. DNA for the CDR3: TGCGCCAGCAGGGGGGGACTAGATAGCAATCAGCCCCAGCATTTT.

This clone was found a few times. The chain couples TRBV28 to TRBJ2-2; tentatively, D is TRBD2 (5 bases). Between the trimmed V and J ends, which lost 7 bases and 3 bases, there was a span of 12 bases. Looked up from germline, CDR1 is MDHEN and CDR2 is SYDVKM. The CDR3 loop spans 14 amino acids. CDR3: CASKRRVDTGELFF. In DNA form, the CDR3 reads TGTGCCAGCAAGAGGCGGGTGGACACCGGGGAGCTGTTTTTT.

The chain uses TRBV28 and TRBJ2-7; 11 bases agree with TRBD2. J lost 2 bases, V lost 4 bases, and 10 bases had no gene match. Germline V CDR1 and CDR2: MDHEN, SYDVKM. The CDR3 contains 17 residues. CDR3 DNA: TGTGCCAGCAGTTCCCCCGTCGGGACTAGCGGAGCCTACGAGCAGTACTTC. This sequence encodes CASSSPVGTSGAYEQYF.

The rearrangement links TRBV4-2 to TRBJ2-3; maybe TRBD2 (7 bases). CDR3 length: 18 residues. The V and J ends lost 0 bases and 0 bases respectively, with 16 bases between them. Germline values: CDR1 LGHNA, CDR2 YNFKEQ. The CDR3 protein is CASSQEGGGALSTDTQYF. CDR3 DNA sequence: TGTGCCAGCAGCCAAGAAGGTGGGGGGGCCCTTAGCACAGATACGCAGTATTTT.

CDR3 DNA: TGTGCCAGTAGTAACAAGGGGGCCACTGAAGCTTTCTTT. It yields the protein CASSNKGATEAFF. This chain connects TRBV19 to TRBJ1-1, with 7 bases aligning to TRBD1. V trimming: 4 bases; J trimming: 4 bases; junction bases outside the gene matches: 3. The germline V gene has CDR1 LNHDA and CDR2 SQIVND (reference sequence). The CDR3 totals 13 residues.

V gene TRBV2 combines with J gene TRBJ1-5, with D perhaps TRBD1 (6 bases). Per the germline V gene, CDR1 is SNHLY and CDR2 is FYNNEI. This CDR3 spans 14 amino acids. V dropped 5 bases and J dropped 16 bases, with 24 bases sitting between them. CDR3 sequence: CASSLRDNSRLLHF. DNA of the CDR3: TGTGCCAGCAGTTTAAGGGACAACTCACGCTTACTCCATTTT.